The T cell receptor beta chain described here comes from a study of blood T cell repertoires in COVID-19 (dated by TCRdb to 2019 to 2021). General notes on the study: The collaborator samples originated in the United States, Italy and Spain and spanned the acute and convalescent phases of COVID-19. The prospective study material was composed of cDNA or gDNA derived from T cells, B-cell-depleted T cells, or PBMCs. Deeply sampled blood TCRbeta repertoires from subjects exposed to, actively infected with, or recovered from COVID-19 were included in the dataset. The repertoires were made available in a free public database intended to serve as a resource for research on the immune response to SARS-CoV-2. Samples were obtained from the ongoing ImmuneRACE study (first 160 participants) and from roughly 1,300 subjects provided by 6 global collaborators. A de-identified subject ID, COVID-19 status, age in years and sex were almost always included in the sample metadata. HLA class I and class II types, where available, came from metadata supplied by the sample provider rather than from assay-based typing. Results the study describes overall, beyond this receptor: The amount of clinical and demographic metadata varied by source and participant and was provided uncurated.

Participants in the prospective study were enrolled through a virtual design, were aged about 18 to 100 years, and lived in roughly 24 United States geographic areas. To assign participants to cohorts, the prospective study relied on clinical history that participants themselves reported in a screening survey and a study questionnaire. Recovered participants in ImmuneRACE Cohort 3 were defined as having two consecutive negative NP/OP PCR tests, clearance from a healthcare professional, or resolution of symptoms. Mobile phlebotomists in the prospective study collected whole blood, serum and a nasopharyngeal or oropharyngeal swab from every participant. Participants in the prospective study had the option to provide additional blood draws and questionnaires over a roughly 2-month period. Blood samples from the prospective study were shipped frozen or at room temperature prior to DNA extraction. Trimming removed 0 bases from V and 2 bases from J, leaving 10 bases between the germline ends. Taken from cysteine to phenylalanine, the CDR3 has 15 residues. The retained sequence is limited to the CDR3, 45 bases, with the frame set at the first base. For CDR1 and CDR2, the germline V gene lists MNHEY and SVGAGI.

The immunoSEQ Assay, a bias-controlled multiplex PCR, was used to amplify TCRbeta CDR3 regions from genomic DNA. As for how the authors treated the data: The number of nucleated cells in each sample was estimated by amplification of reference gene primers within the assay. To quantify the absolute abundance of each unique TCRbeta CDR3 rearrangement, sequence reads were collapsed and filtered. For each sample, productive Simpson clonality was calculated by taking the square root of Simpson's diversity index across productive rearrangements. TCRdb retrieved this table from immuneACCESS and kept in-frame rearrangements only. Not all clones are present; in checked studies, unresolved V genes account for under half, and no reason is known for the remainder. V and J calls and clone size follow that table, whereas D and trimming were derived from the DNA. The sample yields around 250,000 clones; roughly 83% were counted once. The top ten clones comprise roughly 2% of the sample.

This clone was recorded only once. There is no known antigen for this receptor. Per-base quality was not reported, and no clone a single base away is much larger than it. The V and J genes are TRBV6-5 and TRBJ1-1, with the identity of the D gene unclear. The sequence was obtained from a woman aged 45-65 years who had recovered from COVID-19. What was sequenced was PBMCs or T cells enriched from blood (not recorded which). The CDR3 protein is CASSYSRSFNTEAFF. The DNA sequence follows: TGTGCCAGCAGTTACTCGAGAAGTTTCAACACTGAAGCTTTCTTT.